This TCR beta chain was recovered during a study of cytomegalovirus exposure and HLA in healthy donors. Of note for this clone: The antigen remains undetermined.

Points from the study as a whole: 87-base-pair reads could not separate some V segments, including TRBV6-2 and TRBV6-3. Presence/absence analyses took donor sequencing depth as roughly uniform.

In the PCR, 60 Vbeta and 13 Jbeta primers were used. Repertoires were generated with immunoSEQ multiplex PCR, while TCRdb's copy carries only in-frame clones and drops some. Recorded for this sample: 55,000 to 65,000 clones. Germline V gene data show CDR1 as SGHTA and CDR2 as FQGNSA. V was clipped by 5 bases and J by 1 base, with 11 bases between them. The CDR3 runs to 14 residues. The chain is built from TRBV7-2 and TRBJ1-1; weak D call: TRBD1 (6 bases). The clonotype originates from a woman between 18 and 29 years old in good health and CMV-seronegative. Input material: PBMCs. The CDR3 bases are TGTGCCAGCAGCGCAGGGGTACGGAACACTGAAGCTTTCTTT. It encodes CASSAGVRNTEAFF.